These 13 T cell receptor beta chains originate from one sample sequenced in a study of T cell changes during pregnancy in multiple sclerosis. Measured with immunoSEQ multiplex PCR; TCRdb has only the in-frame clones, and not every one. The top ten clones hold more than 1.5% of a sample with some 120,000 clones, about 94% of them seen once. Specimen: peripheral blood, collected in the third trimester of pregnancy. The receptor source for this set is a female donor with multiple sclerosis, enrolled in a pregnancy study.

The rearrangement joins TRBV10-3 to TRBJ1-2; the D is unclear. Trimming took 7 bases from V and 7 from J, leaving 13 bases between them. This CDR3 is built from 12 residues. Per germline, CDR1 ENHRY and CDR2 SYGVKD. The CDR3 bases are TGTGCCATCACGGAGGGCGGGGTTGGCTACACCTTC. It is translated as CAITEGGVGYTF.

This sequence joins TRBV6-5 and TRBJ2-7; 7 bases align to TRBD1. J was trimmed by 4 bases and V by 7 bases; bases with no gene match: 7. The CDR3 consists of 13 residues. CDR1 MNHEY and CDR2 SVGAGI come from the germline V gene. CDR3 in amino acids: CASKKGARYEQYF. The CDR3 DNA is TGTGCCAGCAAGAAGGGGGCGCGGTACGAGCAGTACTTC.

This rearrangement joins TRBV29-1 to TRBJ2-1; 13 bases map to TRBD2. V gave up 6 bases and J gave up 10 bases; unmatched junction bases: 9. There are 14 residues in the CDR3. The V gene's germline CDR1 is SQVTM and CDR2 ANQGSEA. The CDR3 region has the DNA TGCAGCGTCGAGGGGACTAGCGGGGTGAGCGAGCAGTTCTTC. Protein: CSVEGTSGVSEQFF.

The rearrangement uses TRBV5-6 and TRBJ2-5; TRBD2 might be the D (6 bases). CDR3 length equals 16 residues. The ends were cut back, 4 bases at V and 2 bases at J, with 18 bases in the middle. Germline lookup yields CDR1 SGHDT and CDR2 YYEEEE. CDR3 residues: CASSDVKTGTQETQYF. The CDR3 DNA reads as TGTGCCAGCAGCGATGTGAAAACCGGGACTCAAGAGACCCAGTACTTC.

The chain has TRBV5-4 and TRBJ2-7; 7 nucleotides line up with TRBD2. From germline, CDR1 is SGHNT and CDR2 YYREEE (reference sequence). Trimming cost V 1 base and J 2 bases; bases outside gene matches: 3. The length of the CDR3 is 14 residues. CDR3 in amino acids: CASSLWGGTYEQYF. The CDR3 nucleotides are TGTGCCAGCAGCTTGTGGGGAGGGACCTACGAGCAGTACTTC.

The rearrangement uses TRBV11-3 and TRBJ2-1; 14 bases map to TRBD2. The germline CDR1 and CDR2 sequences are SGHNT and YENEEA. The CDR3 covers 16 residues. The V gene end was trimmed by 5 bases and the J gene end by 3 bases; junction bases not matched to a gene: 3. CDR3 in amino acids: CASSPGTSGGYNEQFF. The CDR3 DNA follows: TGTGCCAGCAGCCCTGGGACTAGCGGGGGCTACAATGAGCAGTTCTTC.

The chain is built from TRBV28 and TRBJ1-2, with 8 bases identical to TRBD1. Germline assignment: CDR1 MDHEN and CDR2 SYDVKM. V gave up 6 bases and J gave up 5 bases; unmatched junction bases: 20. This CDR3 contains 18 residues. The CDR3: CASRFPQRQGAQRYGYTF. CDR3 DNA sequence: TGTGCCAGCAGATTTCCCCAACGCCAGGGGGCGCAAAGATATGGCTACACCTTC.

The rearrangement uses TRBV19 and TRBJ1-4; D is uncertain. The V and J ends lost 4 bases and 3 bases respectively, with 12 bases between them. CDR1 and CDR2 (germline): LNHDA, SQIVND (reference sequence). CDR3 length equals 15 residues. This CDR3 reads CASSNVRLANEKLFF. CDR3 sequence (DNA): TGTGCCAGTAGTAACGTGAGGTTGGCTAATGAAAAACTGTTTTTT.

This rearrangement joins TRBV4-1 to TRBJ2-5; TRBD2 agrees at 13 bases. CDR1 and CDR2 from the germline V gene are MGHRA and YSYEKL. The CDR3 is made up of 18 amino acids. The trim removed 3 bases at V and 4 bases at J, leaving 11 bases unmatched. Here the CDR3 reads CASSHPRGTSGDGETQYF. The DNA of the CDR3 is TGCGCCAGCAGCCACCCCCGGGGGACTAGCGGGGATGGAGAGACCCAGTACTTC.

V and J are TRBV27 and TRBJ2-1; TRBD1 agrees at 9 bases. Germline CDR1 reads MNHEY; CDR2 reads SMNVEV (reference sequence). J lost 4 bases, V lost 3 bases, and 4 bases had no gene match. The CDR3 spans 15 residues. The CDR3 loop is CASSFLGQGYNEQFF. The CDR3 DNA is TGTGCCAGCAGTTTTCTGGGACAGGGATACAATGAGCAGTTCTTC.

V and J are TRBV11-2 and TRBJ1-1; D unclear. This CDR3 has 13 amino acids. The V end was cut by 5 bases, the J end by 3 bases, with 10 bases between. Germline V gene lookup returns CDR1 SGHAT and CDR2 FQNNGV. The CDR3 nucleotides read TGTGCCAGCAGCCCCCACGGGTACACTGAAGCTTTCTTT. It specifies CASSPHGYTEAFF.

This sequence joins TRBV5-1 and TRBJ2-1; the D is unclear. The germline CDR1 and CDR2 sequences are SGHRS and YFSETQ. V lost 4 bases and J lost 0, with 11 bases in between. This CDR3 is built from 15 residues. CDR3 nucleotides: TGCGCCAGCAGCCGCCCCACGAGCTCCTACAATGAGCAGTTCTTC. This sequence encodes CASSRPTSSYNEQFF.

This clone was found a few times. The chain links TRBV6-5 to TRBJ2-7; D remains unclear. Germline CDR1 is MNHEY and CDR2 is SVGAGI. The CDR3 totals 13 residues. With 2 bases removed from V and 6 bases from J, the gap between germline ends came to 11 bases. The CDR3 coding sequence is TGTGCCAGCAGTTACGACCCAACGGGCGAGCAGTACTTC. Translating gives CASSYDPTGEQYF.